The subject of this entry is one T cell receptor (beta chain). No antigen is known for it. The record originates from a study of shared clonotypes between healthy human individuals. Study findings and constraints: Sampling was confined to blood; repertoires within tissues likely differ. When compared with the clonotypes that were shared by all four sorted-subset donors, the non-shared clonotypes turned out to have lower generation probabilities.

Deletions cut 0 bases from V and 0 bases from J, with 10 bases between. The length of the CDR3 is 15 residues. Here immunoSEQ multiplex PCR was the method, and the copy in TCRdb shows in-frame clones only, minus some. The sample shows a few hundred thousand clones, more than 95% of them seen only once. The sample taken for sequencing was naive CD4+ T cells sorted from blood. Stated subset: CD45RA+ positively selected. This TCR derives from a young woman in good health. This sequence joins TRBV5-3 and TRBJ2-7; D uncertain. TRBV5-3 falls under the ORF class, with uncertain function. CDR3 DNA sequence: TGTGCCAGAAGCTTGGGAGGTATTGCCTCCTACGAGCAGTACTTC. As protein: CARSLGGIASYEQYF.